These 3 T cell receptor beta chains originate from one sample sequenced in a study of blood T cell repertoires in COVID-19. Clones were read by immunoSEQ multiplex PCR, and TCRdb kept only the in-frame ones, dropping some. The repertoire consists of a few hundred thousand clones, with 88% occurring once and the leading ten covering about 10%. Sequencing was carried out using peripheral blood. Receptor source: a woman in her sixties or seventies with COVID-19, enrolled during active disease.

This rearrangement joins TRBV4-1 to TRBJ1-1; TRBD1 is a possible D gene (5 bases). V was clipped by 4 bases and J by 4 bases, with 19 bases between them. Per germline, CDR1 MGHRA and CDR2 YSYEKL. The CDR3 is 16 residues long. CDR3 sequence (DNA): TGCGCCAGCAGCCTACGATCGTGGGGCTTGTTCACTGAAGCTTTCTTT. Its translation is CASSLRSWGLFTEAFF.

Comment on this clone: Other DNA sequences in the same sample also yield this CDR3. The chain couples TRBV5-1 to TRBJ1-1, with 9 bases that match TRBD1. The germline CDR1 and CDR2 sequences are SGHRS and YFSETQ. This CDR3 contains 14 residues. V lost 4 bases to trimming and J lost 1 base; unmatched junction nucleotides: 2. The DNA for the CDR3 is TGCGCCAGCAGCAGGGGACAGGGGAACACTGAAGCTTTCTTT. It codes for CASSRGQGNTEAFF. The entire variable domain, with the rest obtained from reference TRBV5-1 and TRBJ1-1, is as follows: KAGVTQTPRYLIKTRGQQVTLSCSPISGHRSVSWYQQTPGQGLQFLFEYFSETQRNKGNFPGRFSGRQFSNSRSEMNVSTLELGDSALYLCASSRGQGNTEAFFGQGTRLTVV.

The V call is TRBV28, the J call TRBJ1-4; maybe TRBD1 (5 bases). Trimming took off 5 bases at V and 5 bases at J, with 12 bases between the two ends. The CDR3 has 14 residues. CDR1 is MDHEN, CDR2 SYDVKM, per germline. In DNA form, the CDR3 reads TGTGCCAGCAGTAGTGGACACATCAATGAAAAACTGTTTTTT. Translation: CASSSGHINEKLFF.